This TCR beta chain was profiled in a study of blood T cell repertoires in COVID-19. At the level of the study: The study drew acute and convalescent COVID-19 samples from the United States, Italy and Spain. Nucleic acid was either cDNA or gDNA, and it came from T cells, B-cell-depleted T cells, or PBMCs.

Original analysis: Amplification with reference gene primers provided the estimates of nucleated cell counts. Assay used: immunoSEQ multiplex PCR; TCRdb lists only in-frame clones, some missing. That table furnishes V, J and clone size, whereas the DNA furnished D and trimming. The profile covers approximately 77,000 clones, with 75% to 90% appearing a single time and roughly 2% taken by the ten largest. The CDR3 extends over 14 amino acids. Germline V CDR1 and CDR2: SGHRS, YFSETQ. V was trimmed by 1 base and J by 1 base, leaving 8 bases between them. This chain links TRBV5-1 with TRBJ1-1, with unresolved D. Sequenced input: peripheral blood. The TCR originated in a man younger than 40 with acute or convalescent COVID-19. CDR3 nucleotide sequence: TGCGCCAGCAGCTTGACCCAAGCGAACACTGAAGCTTTCTTT. This sequence encodes CASSLTQANTEAFF.